These 32 T cell receptor beta chains were sequenced from one sample in a study of shared clonotypes between healthy human individuals. Assay used: immunoSEQ multiplex PCR; TCRdb lists only in-frame clones, some missing. The sample records approximately 2.5 million clones, roughly 92% being singletons. Source material: naive CD4+ T cells sorted from blood. Subset given: CD45RA+ positively selected. These receptors were collected from a young man in good health.

This sequence joins TRBV7-2 and TRBJ2-7, with unresolved D. CDR3 length: 14 amino acids. V dropped 1 base and J dropped 3 bases, with 10 bases sitting between them. From germline, CDR1 is SGHTA and CDR2 FQGNSA. The CDR3 region is CASSLGHGVYEQYF. The CDR3 nucleotides read TGTGCCAGCAGCTTAGGACATGGAGTCTACGAGCAGTACTTC.

J is TRBJ1-1 and V is TRBV30; D call uncertain. V was pared by 2 bases and J by 5 bases, with 6 bases between. In germline, CDR1 is GTSNPN, CDR2 SVGIG (reference sequence). The CDR3 is made up of 11 amino acids. This CDR3 is CAWSMGTEAFF. CDR3 coding DNA: TGTGCCTGGAGTATGGGGACTGAAGCTTTCTTT.

The V gene is TRBV25-1, the J gene TRBJ1-1, with D possibly TRBD1 on 5 matching bases. V shed 4 bases and J shed 1 base, with 10 bases lying between them. There are 14 residues in the CDR3. Germline CDR1 and CDR2: MGHDK and SYGVNS. The CDR3 is CASSGEGPNTEAFF. CDR3 bases: TGTGCCAGCAGTGGCGAGGGGCCGAACACTGAAGCTTTCTTT.

This chain joins TRBV6-6 and TRBJ1-2, with D perhaps matching TRBD1 (5 bases). The V gene lost 5 bases and the J gene lost 5 bases, with 12 bases spanning the gap. Germline V lookup: CDR1 MNHNY, CDR2 SVGAGI (reference sequence). The CDR3 runs 13 residues. CDR3 region: CASSGGPSYGYTF. DNA for the CDR3: TGTGCCAGCAGTGGGGGACCATCTTATGGCTACACCTTC.

The chain has TRBV6-1 and TRBJ2-6; weak D call: TRBD2 (5 bases). Germline V gives CDR1 MNHNS, CDR2 SASEGT. V dropped 5 bases and J dropped 2 bases, with 10 bases sitting between them. The CDR3 has 15 amino acids. CDR3 nucleotide sequence: TGTGCCAGCAGTCTTACGGGGACTGGGGCCAACGTCCTGACTTTC. Translation gives CASSLTGTGANVLTF.

V usage is TRBV4-3 and J usage is TRBJ1-5; D is undetermined. CDR3 length equals 14 residues. Trimming pared 4 bases from V and 6 bases from J, leaving 13 bases between. Germline CDR1 is LGHNA and CDR2 is YSLEER. The CDR3 here is CASSRGQSGQPQHF. The CDR3 coding sequence is TGCGCCAGCAGCCGAGGGCAGTCCGGTCAGCCCCAGCATTTT.

This chain joins TRBV11-3 and TRBJ1-5; D unresolved. Deletions cut 0 bases from V and 1 base from J, with 10 bases between. Germline V gene lookup returns CDR1 SGHNT and CDR2 YENEEA. The CDR3 is 16 amino acids. The CDR3 reads CASSLDGEWSNQPQHF. In nucleotides, the CDR3 is TGTGCCAGCAGCTTAGATGGCGAGTGGAGCAATCAGCCCCAGCATTTT.

The V and J genes are TRBV19 and TRBJ1-4; D call uncertain. The germline CDR1 and CDR2 sequences are LNHDA and SQIVND (reference sequence). CDR3 length: 15 amino acids. V was clipped by 7 bases and J by 4 bases, with 16 bases between them. CDR3 sequence (DNA): TGTGCCAGTAACGCCGCACGGAATTATAATGAAAAACTGTTTTTT. Protein: CASNAARNYNEKLFF.

The rearrangement links TRBV2 to TRBJ2-3, with 11 bases aligning to TRBD2. Per germline, CDR1 SNHLY and CDR2 FYNNEI. Trimming took 6 bases from V and 0 from J; bases not matched to a gene: 2. The CDR3 length is 15 residues. Here the CDR3 DNA reads TGTGCCAGCAGAGGGACTAGCGGTAGCACAGATACGCAGTATTTT. Encoded protein: CASRGTSGSTDTQYF.

The chain carries TRBV18 and TRBJ2-5; D possibly uses TRBD1 or TRBD2 (5 bases each). Trimming cost V 6 bases and J 3 bases, with 11 bases left between them. The CDR3 sequence is 13 residues long. Looked up from germline, CDR1 is KGHSH and CDR2 is LQKENI. CDR3 sequence (DNA): TGTGCCAGCTCCATGGGACCTAAAGAGACCCAGTACTTC. Protein: CASSMGPKETQYF.

The V gene is TRBV5-8, the J gene TRBJ2-7; D is unresolved. V gave up 1 base and J gave up 2 bases, with 13 bases separating them. Per germline, CDR1 SGHTS and CDR2 YDEGEE. The CDR3 is 15 residues long. Written as DNA, the CDR3 is TGTGCCAGCAGCTTGAGGGCAGCAGAGCCCTACGAGCAGTACTTC. Translation gives CASSLRAAEPYEQYF.

This clone was recorded a few times. The rearrangement joins TRBV18 to TRBJ2-1, with D possibly TRBD2 on 6 matching bases. The V gene lost 5 bases and the J gene lost 15 bases, with 14 bases spanning the gap. Germline V gene sequence: CDR1 KGHSH, CDR2 LQKENI. There are 11 residues in the CDR3. For the CDR3, the DNA is TGTGCCAGCTCATACCGGGAGCGGAGGTTCTTC. It yields the protein CASSYRERRFF.

The chain employs TRBV10-2 and TRBJ2-1, with 10 bases aligning to TRBD2. V was clipped by 4 bases and J by 6 bases; unmatched bases: 6. Germline V lookup: CDR1 WSHSY, CDR2 SAAADI. The length of the CDR3 is 15 residues. The CDR3: CASSGGLAGVNEQFF. In nucleotides, the CDR3 is TGCGCCAGCAGTGGAGGGCTAGCGGGGGTCAATGAGCAGTTCTTC.

As to this clone: This sample includes further DNA sequences coding for the same CDR3. The chain recombines TRBV5-1 with TRBJ2-5; D is tentatively TRBD1 or TRBD2 (5 bases each). Germline assignment: CDR1 SGHRS and CDR2 YFSETQ. The CDR3 is 13 residues long. Trimming took off 0 bases at V and 5 bases at J, with 8 bases between the two ends. CDR3: CASSLGGSETQYF. The DNA of the CDR3 is TGCGCCAGCAGCTTGGGGGGGAGCGAGACCCAGTACTTC.

The rearrangement links TRBV7-8 to TRBJ1-5; possible D gene TRBD1, 5 bases. The V gene lost 4 bases and the J gene lost 8 bases, with 12 bases spanning the gap. This CDR3 comprises 13 residues. Germline lookup yields CDR1 SGHVS and CDR2 FQNEAQ. The CDR3 protein is CASSWDQVKPQHF. The CDR3, as DNA: TGTGCCAGCAGCTGGGACCAGGTAAAGCCCCAGCATTTT.

As DNA, the CDR3 is TGTGCCAGCAGTTCCTATTTAGGGGTTAAGGAGACCCAGTACTTC. Amino acids: CASSSYLGVKETQYF. The chain is built from TRBV6-6 and TRBJ2-5, with D possibly TRBD1 on 5 matching bases. V lost 4 bases and J lost 5, with 17 bases in between. Germline V lookup: CDR1 MNHNY, CDR2 SVGAGI (reference sequence). This CDR3 comprises 15 residues.

The genes are TRBV7-2 and TRBJ1-6; 12 positions agree with TRBD1. Germline trimming cut 9 bases from V and 9 bases from J; bases unmatched to any gene: 3. In germline, CDR1 is SGHTA, CDR2 FQGNSA. The CDR3 covers 13 residues. DNA for the CDR3: TGTGCCAGTGGGGACAGGGGGCCTTCACCCCTCCACTTT. As protein: CASGDRGPSPLHF.

Notes on this clone: Distinct nucleotide sequences in the sample also encode this CDR3. The chain carries TRBV7-2 and TRBJ1-5; D is ambiguous. This CDR3 is 13 amino acids long. Trimming removed 1 base from V and 2 bases from J, with 3 bases in between. Germline loops: CDR1 SGHTA, CDR2 FQGNSA. CDR3 sequence reads: CASSLVGNQPQHF. CDR3 nucleotide sequence: TGTGCCAGCAGCTTAGTCGGCAATCAGCCCCAGCATTTT.

The chain employs TRBV7-8 and TRBJ2-5; D tentatively reads TRBD1 or TRBD2 (5 bases each). Germline CDR1 reads SGHVS; CDR2 reads FQNEAQ. CDR3 size: 16 residues. V lost 5 bases and J 0 bases, leaving 16 bases between the germline ends. CDR3 nucleotide sequence: TGTGCCAGCAGCCTAAGGGGACGGGGCTACCAAGAGACCCAGTACTTC. It yields the protein CASSLRGRGYQETQYF.

This clone was detected a few times. The chain has TRBV2 and TRBJ1-5; D is perhaps TRBD1 (5 bases). Trimming stripped 7 bases from V and 3 bases from J, with 10 bases between. The CDR3 has 13 residues. Looked up from germline, CDR1 is SNHLY and CDR2 is FYNNEI. In nucleotides, the CDR3 is TGTGCCAGCAAGGTAGGGGACAATCAGCCCCAGCATTTT. Translation: CASKVGDNQPQHF.

This clone was picked up a small number of times. J is TRBJ1-4 and V is TRBV19; 8 bases agree with TRBD1. Per the germline V gene, CDR1 is LNHDA and CDR2 is SQIVND (reference sequence). CDR3 length equals 14 residues. V lost 1 base, J lost 7 bases, and 2 bases stayed unmatched. The CDR3 DNA reads as TGTGCCAGTAGTATAGGGACAGGGCGTGAAAAACTGTTTTTT. The encoded protein is CASSIGTGREKLFF.

The chain employs TRBV11-3 and TRBJ2-1; 8 bases are shared with TRBD1. The CDR3 is made up of 16 amino acids. Germline CDR1 SGHNT, CDR2 YENEEA. The ends lost 5 bases at V and 4 bases at J; junction bases unmatched: 10. CDR3 in DNA: TGTGCCAGCAGCAAAGATTACCAGGGGGCGTACAATGAGCAGTTCTTC. This translates into CASSKDYQGAYNEQFF.

The chain is built from TRBV2 and TRBJ2-4; weak D call: TRBD2 (7 bases). Deletions cut 5 bases from V and 1 base from J, with 12 bases between. This CDR3 comprises 15 residues. Germline values: CDR1 SNHLY, CDR2 FYNNEI. CDR3 sequence (DNA): TGTGCCAGCAGTAAGGGGGAGGGGGCCAAAAACATTCAGTACTTC. Translating it yields CASSKGEGAKNIQYF. The variable domain in full, completed from reference TRBV2 and TRBJ2-4, reads EPEVTQTPSHQVTQMGQEVILRCVPISNHLYFYWYRQILGQKVEFLVSFYNNEISEKSEIFDDQFSVERPDGSNFTLKIRSTKLEDSAMYFCASSKGEGAKNIQYFGAGTRLSVL.

The chain joins TRBV7-9 to TRBJ2-3; TRBD2 agrees at 14 bases. This CDR3 region has 16 residues. CDR1 and CDR2 (germline): SEHNR, FQNEAQ (reference sequence). V lost 5 bases, J lost 4 bases, and 5 bases stayed unmatched. CDR3 residues: CASSPRLAGGPDTQYF. CDR3 in DNA: TGTGCCAGCAGCCCAAGACTAGCGGGAGGGCCAGATACGCAGTATTTT.

The chain has TRBV5-4 and TRBJ2-3; perhaps TRBD2 as D (5 bases). Trimming cost V 0 bases and J 7 bases, with 21 bases left between them. Germline V gene data show CDR1 as SGHNT and CDR2 as YYREEE (reference sequence). The CDR3 totals 17 residues. The CDR3 bases are TGTGCCAGCAGCTTGGGGTACCTCGGGGAAGGCTCGTATACGCAGTATTTT. Translated: CASSLGYLGEGSYTQYF.

The chain couples TRBV7-2 to TRBJ2-7; a weak D match, TRBD1 (5 bases). Deletions cut 5 bases from V and 7 bases from J, with 12 bases between. The CDR3 is made up of 12 amino acids. The germline V gene has CDR1 SGHTA and CDR2 FQGNSA. The CDR3 protein is CASSPGPREQYF. The CDR3 DNA reads as TGTGCCAGCAGCCCAGGGCCCCGGGAGCAGTACTTC.

The rearrangement links TRBV6-6 to TRBJ1-1; D not resolved. The ends were cut back, 6 bases at V and 0 bases at J, with 11 bases in the middle. The germline V gene encodes CDR1 MNHNY and CDR2 SVGAGI (reference sequence). CDR3 length: 14 amino acids. The CDR3 DNA reads as TGTGCCAGCAGGGTGTTTGGCATGAACACTGAAGCTTTCTTT. This gives the protein CASRVFGMNTEAFF.

The chain has TRBV5-1 and TRBJ2-5; D is ambiguous. V shed 8 bases and J shed 0 bases, with 11 bases lying between them. The CDR3 has 13 amino acids. CDR1 is SGHRS and CDR2 is YFSETQ in the germline V gene. As DNA, the CDR3 is TGCGCCAGTTCCACTCAGTACCAAGAGACCCAGTACTTC. Protein sequence: CASSTQYQETQYF.

The CDR3 region is CASSLQGNNEQFF. The DNA of the CDR3 is TGTGCCAGCAGCTTACAGGGGAACAATGAGCAGTTCTTC. The chain joins TRBV7-9 to TRBJ2-1; D may be TRBD1 (6 bases). Deletions cut 2 bases from V and 5 bases from J, with 7 bases between. The CDR3 contains 13 residues. Germline CDR1 reads SEHNR; CDR2 reads FQNEAQ (reference sequence).

About this clone itself: Other DNA sequences within the sample encode an identical CDR3. The chain is built from TRBV9 and TRBJ2-3, with no clear D. Trimming removed 4 bases from V and 3 bases from J, with 6 bases in between. The germline gives CDR1 SGDLS, CDR2 YYNGEE. The CDR3 length is 12 residues. This CDR3 reads CASSPTTDTQYF. CDR3 coding DNA: TGTGCCAGCAGCCCGACGACAGATACGCAGTATTTT.

The chain couples TRBV19 to TRBJ1-2; D is perhaps TRBD1 (5 bases). CDR3 length equals 13 residues. Germline loops: CDR1 LNHDA, CDR2 SQIVND (reference sequence). V was cut by 8 bases and J by 4 bases, with 14 bases left in between. The CDR3 sequence: CASPKGGTYGYTF. The DNA for the CDR3 is TGTGCCAGTCCCAAGGGAGGGACCTATGGCTACACCTTC.

Comments on this clone: Other nucleotide sequences in the sample specify the same CDR3. This chain uses TRBV28 with TRBJ2-3; 11 nucleotides line up with TRBD1. The CDR3 loop spans 15 amino acids. Germline-derived CDR1 and CDR2 are MDHEN and SYDVKM. Trimming took 3 bases from V and 3 from J; bases not matched to a gene: 2. This CDR3 is CASSFGDRGTDTQYF. CDR3 in DNA: TGTGCCAGCAGTTTTGGGGACAGGGGGACAGATACGCAGTATTTT.